Following are 14 T cell receptor beta chains from one sample sequenced in a study of T-cell memory formation after mild COVID-19. One entry per CDR3 protein results from TCRdb running MiXCR on the 5' RACE reads. The sample lists more than 450,000 distinct CDR3 sequences, 18% occurring once. The specimen sequenced was PBMCs or a T cell subset sorted from them (not recorded which). The receptor set was obtained from an adult woman who had mild COVID-19 (a few samples of this study predate the infection). Cell type and time point are not known.

This clonotype was recorded at least ten times. The CDR3 DNA reads TGTGCCAGCAGTGAACTAGCGGGAGCCACAGATACGCAGTATTTT. Encoded protein: CASSELAGATDTQYF. This chain connects TRBV25-1 to TRBJ2-3; 10 bases match TRBD2. There are 15 residues in the CDR3. Germline V CDR1 and CDR2: MGHDK, SYGVNS. V shed 2 bases and J 2 bases; nucleotides not matched to a gene: 1.

The chain uses TRBV15 and TRBJ2-3, with D hard to call. The CDR3 totals 13 residues. Trimming took off 1 base at V and 6 bases at J, with 8 bases between the two ends. Germline CDR1 is LNHNV and CDR2 is YYDKDF (reference sequence). The CDR3 region is CATSRVAPDTQYF. The DNA for the CDR3 is TGTGCCACCAGCAGAGTGGCCCCGGATACGCAGTATTTT.

This chain links TRBV30 with TRBJ2-5; 9 bases are shared with TRBD2. CDR1 is GTSNPN, CDR2 SVGIG, per germline (reference sequence). J was trimmed by 4 bases and V by 7 bases; bases with no gene match: 10. The CDR3 contains 14 residues. CDR3 in amino acids: CALDAAGGGETQYF. The DNA for the CDR3 is TGTGCCTTGGATGCAGCGGGAGGAGGAGAGACCCAGTACTTC.

The chain is built from TRBV5-5 and TRBJ1-2, with 8 bases that match TRBD1. The J segment lost 11 bases and the V segment lost 5 bases, leaving 14 bases of the junction unmatched. Germline V CDR1 and CDR2: SGHKS, YYEKEE (reference sequence). The length of the CDR3 is 14 residues. The DNA for the CDR3 is TGTGCCAGCAGAAGAGCAGGGGGCGCGATCCAGTACACCTTC. Protein product: CASRRAGGAIQYTF.

This chain uses TRBV10-3 with TRBJ2-1; D gene unclear. Germline V gives CDR1 ENHRY, CDR2 SYGVKD. This CDR3 has 14 residues. Trimming left V 0 bases short and J 5 bases short, with 8 bases between. The CDR3 sequence is CAISESLANNEQFF. The DNA for the CDR3 is TGTGCCATCAGTGAGTCGTTGGCGAACAATGAGCAGTTCTTC.

The V and J genes are TRBV2 and TRBJ2-3; a weak D match, TRBD1 (6 bases). The CDR3 runs 14 residues. Trimming took off 6 bases at V and 1 base at J, with 11 bases between the two ends. CDR1 and CDR2 from the germline V gene are SNHLY and FYNNEI. The CDR3 DNA follows: TGTGCCAGCAGCAACAGGGCTGGCACAGATACGCAGTATTTT. This codes for CASSNRAGTDTQYF.

Many counts were recorded for this clonotype. The J gene is TRBJ2-3, the V gene TRBV24-1; 9 nucleotides align to TRBD2. The germline gives CDR1 KGHDR, CDR2 SFDVKD. This CDR3 contains 15 residues. Trimming took 3 bases from V and 4 from J; bases not matched to a gene: 4. In DNA, the CDR3 is TGTGCCACCAGTGATGCGGGACTAGCCCCAGATACGCAGTATTTT. Translating gives CATSDAGLAPDTQYF.

The rearrangement links TRBV12-3 or TRBV12-4 to TRBJ1-1; possible D gene TRBD1, 5 bases. The V and J ends lost 5 bases and 6 bases respectively, with 13 bases between them. The CDR3 loop spans 13 amino acids. CDR3 region: CASSPREGAEAFF. The CDR3 DNA reads as TGTGCCAGCAGTCCCAGGGAAGGGGCTGAAGCTTTCTTT.

This clonotype was seen only once. The chain couples TRBV19 to TRBJ1-1; no clear D gene. The germline V and J ends were trimmed by 7 bases and 2 bases, with 11 bases remaining between them. CDR3 size: 13 residues. Germline loops: CDR1 LNHDA, CDR2 SQIVND (reference sequence). CDR3 in amino acids: CASTLAGNTEAFF. The DNA of the CDR3 is TGTGCCAGTACCCTGGCAGGCAACACTGAAGCTTTCTTT.

This clonotype was counted a few times. The genes are TRBV5-1 and TRBJ2-3; 7 bases line up with TRBD2. There are 16 residues in the CDR3. In germline, CDR1 is SGHRS, CDR2 YFSETQ. The trim removed 6 bases at V and 2 bases at J, leaving 12 bases unmatched. DNA of the CDR3: TGCGCCAGCACACGCCTTAGAGCGGGAAACACAGATACGCAGTATTTT. It translates to CASTRLRAGNTDTQYF.

The rearrangement joins TRBV5-1 to TRBJ1-2; D perhaps matches TRBD1 (6 bases). There are 19 residues in the CDR3. The V and J ends lost 1 base and 4 bases respectively, with 26 bases between them. Per the germline V gene, CDR1 is SGHRS and CDR2 is YFSETQ. CDR3 DNA: TGCGCCAGCAGCTTGACCGCCCAAACAGGGATCCGGGCTAGCTATGGCTACACCTTC. The encoded protein is CASSLTAQTGIRASYGYTF.

This clonotype occurred a few times. This sequence joins TRBV18 and TRBJ1-3; D is undetermined. The germline V and J ends were trimmed by 4 bases and 0 bases, with 7 bases remaining between them. Germline values: CDR1 KGHSH, CDR2 LQKENI. The CDR3 contains 14 residues. CDR3 nucleotides: TGTGCCAGCTCACAAGACTACTCTGGAAACACCATATATTTT. Translation gives CASSQDYSGNTIYF. Supplemented by reference TRBV18 and TRBJ1-3, the full variable domain reads NAGVMQNPRHLVRRRGQEARLRCSPMKGHSHVYWYRQLPEEGLKFMVYLQKENIIDESGMPKERFSAEFPKEGPSILRIQQVVRGDSAAYFCASSQDYSGNTIYFGEGSWLTVV.

This chain joins TRBV25-1 and TRBJ2-4; 8 positions agree with TRBD2. The CDR3 totals 17 residues. Per germline, CDR1 MGHDK and CDR2 SYGVNS. J was trimmed by 0 bases and V by 2 bases; bases with no gene match: 6. CDR3 in amino acids: CASSERTSGIAKNIQYF. CDR3 sequence (DNA): TGTGCCAGCAGTGAACGTACTAGCGGAATAGCCAAAAACATTCAGTACTTC.

This clonotype has ten or more counts. The chain combines TRBV5-1 with TRBJ2-1; 8 bases map to TRBD2. V lost 7 bases to trimming and J lost 7 bases; unmatched junction nucleotides: 13. CDR1 and CDR2 (germline): SGHRS, YFSETQ. This CDR3 region has 15 residues. The CDR3, as DNA: TGCGCCAGCGGAGGAGCGGGAGTCGATTATAATGAGCAGTTCTTC. Protein product: CASGGAGVDYNEQFF. Filled out from reference TRBV5-1 and TRBJ2-1, the complete variable domain reads KAGVTQTPRYLIKTRGQQVTLSCSPISGHRSVSWYQQTPGQGLQFLFEYFSETQRNKGNFPGRFSGRQFSNSRSEMNVSTLELGDSALYLCASGGAGVDYNEQFFGPGTRLTVL.